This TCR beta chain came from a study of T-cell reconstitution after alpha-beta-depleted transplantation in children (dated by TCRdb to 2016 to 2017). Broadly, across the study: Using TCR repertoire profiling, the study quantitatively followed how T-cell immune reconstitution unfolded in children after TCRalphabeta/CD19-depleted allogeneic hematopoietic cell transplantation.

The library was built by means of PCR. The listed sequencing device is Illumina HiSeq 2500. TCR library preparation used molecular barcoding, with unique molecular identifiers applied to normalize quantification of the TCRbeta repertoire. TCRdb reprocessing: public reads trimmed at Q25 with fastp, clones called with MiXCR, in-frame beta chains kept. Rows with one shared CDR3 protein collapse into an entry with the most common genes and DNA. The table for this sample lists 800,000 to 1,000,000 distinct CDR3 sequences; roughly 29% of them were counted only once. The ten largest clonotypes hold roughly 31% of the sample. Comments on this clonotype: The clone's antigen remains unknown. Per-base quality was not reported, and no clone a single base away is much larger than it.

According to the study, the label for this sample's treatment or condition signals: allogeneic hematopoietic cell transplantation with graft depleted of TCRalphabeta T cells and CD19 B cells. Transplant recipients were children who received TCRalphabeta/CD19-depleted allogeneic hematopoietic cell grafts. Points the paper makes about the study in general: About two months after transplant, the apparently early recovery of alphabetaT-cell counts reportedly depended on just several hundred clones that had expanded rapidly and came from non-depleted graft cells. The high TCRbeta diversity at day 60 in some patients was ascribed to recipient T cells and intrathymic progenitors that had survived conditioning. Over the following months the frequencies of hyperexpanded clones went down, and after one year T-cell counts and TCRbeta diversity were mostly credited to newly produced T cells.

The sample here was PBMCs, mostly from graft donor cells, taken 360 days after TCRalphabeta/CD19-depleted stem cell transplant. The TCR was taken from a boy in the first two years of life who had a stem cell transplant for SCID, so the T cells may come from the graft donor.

The DNA is as follows: TGTGCCAGCAGCACTCGGACGTCCAGCACAGATACGCAGTATTTT. Its product reads: CASSTRTSSTDTQYF. The chain couples TRBV7-9 to TRBJ2-3, with the identity of the D gene unclear. Based on the germline V gene (reference sequence), the CDR1 and CDR2 sequences are SEHNR and FQNEAQ. Including cysteine and phenylalanine, the CDR3 has 15 amino acids. Of all the DNA, just the CDR3 is kept, 45 bases in frame from base 1. Trimming takes 5 bases from V and 0 bases from J, and the germline ends sit 12 bases apart.